This T cell receptor (beta chain) was sequenced in a study of identical twins. Study-level results: Cord blood beta clonotypes present at high abundance carried fewer insertions; no such pattern appeared in memory repertoires.

Details on this clonotype: What it recognizes is unknown.

TCRdb called the 5' RACE reads again in MiXCR, with one record for every CDR3 protein. The data contain 500,000 or so distinct CDR3 sequences, 13% to 15% of them singletons. These data were likewise used in another study, on yellow fever vaccine responses in identical twins.

This receptor was identified in a woman between 18 and 29 years old in good health. Material for sequencing was CD4+ T cells sorted from blood.

Here the CDR3 reads CASSQVGLAEDTQYF. CDR3 coding DNA: TGTGCCAGCAGCCAAGTAGGACTCGCAGAGGATACGCAGTATTTT. J is TRBJ2-3 and V is TRBV14; D possibly corresponds to TRBD2 (5 bases). This CDR3 contains 15 residues. The germline CDR1 and CDR2 sequences are SGHDN and FVKESK. The germline V and J ends were trimmed by 1 base and 6 bases, with 14 bases remaining between them.